These T cell receptor beta chains were read from a single sample in a study of STAT5B mutations in CD4+ large granular lymphocyte leukemia. The table came from immunoSEQ multiplex PCR; TCRdb's copy has only in-frame clones and leaves some out. Altogether over 45,000 clones are present, around 70% being singletons, with the ten largest covering about 1.5%. The material sequenced was CD4+ T cells from blood buffy coats. These receptors originate from a human donor in good health. Each CDR3 is given with its conserved first and last residue. A D gene is named only where the DNA matches it firmly. Clone size is stated in some rows and not others, as once, few, many or a class when expanded.

>TRBV6-6|.|TRBJ2-5|14|TRBD1
CASRLGQDAETQYF
TGTGCCAGCAGATTGGGACAGGACGCGGAGACCCAGTACTTC
>TRBV5-1|few|TRBJ2-1|14|.
CASSAQSSYNEQFF
TGCGCCAGCAGCGCGCAGAGCTCCTACAATGAGCAGTTCTTC
>TRBV14|once|TRBJ2-2|14|.
CASSEQGATGELFF
TGTGCCAGCAGTGAACAGGGAGCAACCGGGGAGCTGTTTTTT
>TRBV7-3|.|TRBJ1-2|13|TRBD1
CASSQGQLYGYTF
TGTGCCAGCAGCCAGGGACAGCTATATGGCTACACCTTC
>TRBV7-2|few|TRBJ1-6|13|.
CASSLPAPSPLHF
TGTGCCAGCAGCTTACCTGCCCCATCACCCCTCCACTTT
>TRBV27|.|TRBJ2-2|14|.
CASSSRFRGTELFF
TGTGCCAGCAGTTCCCGGTTTAGGGGAACGGAGCTGTTTTTT
>TRBV7-9|few|TRBJ1-5|15|.
CASSLGEVGNQPQHF
TGTGCCAGCAGCTTAGGGGAGGTGGGCAATCAGCCCCAGCATTTT
>TRBV5-1|.|TRBJ2-2|17|TRBD2
CASSPEGQRGYTGELFF
TGCGCCAGCAGCCCGGAGGGCCAGCGGGGGTACACCGGGGAGCTGTTTTTT
>TRBV10-3|.|TRBJ1-5|12|.
CAISGSNQPQHF
TGTGCCATCAGTGGTAGCAATCAGCCCCAGCATTTT
>TRBV19|few|TRBJ2-2|15|.
CASRTQGANTGELFF
TGTGCCAGTAGGACGCAGGGCGCGAACACCGGGGAGCTGTTTTTT
>TRBV19|.|TRBJ2-5|13|.
CASSAAATETQYF
TGTGCCAGTAGTGCCGCGGCTACTGAGACCCAGTACTTC
>TRBV19|.|TRBJ1-1|17|.
CASSIDPPRASPTEAFF
TGTGCCAGTAGTATAGATCCCCCCAGGGCTTCCCCCACTGAAGCTTTCTTT
>TRBV9|.|TRBJ2-4|15|.
CASSVGPGTTNIQYF
TGTGCCAGCAGCGTCGGTCCGGGGACAACAAACATTCAGTACTTC
>TRBV6-5|few|TRBJ1-2|13|.
CASSYSQSSGYTF
TGTGCCAGCAGTTACTCGCAGAGCTCCGGCTACACCTTC
>TRBV2|.|TRBJ2-2|14|TRBD2
CASRGTSGTGELFF
TGTGCCAGCAGGGGGACTAGCGGGACCGGGGAGCTGTTTTTT
>TRBV27|.|TRBJ1-2|13|TRBD1
CASKGQGARGYTF
TGTGCCAGCAAAGGACAGGGGGCGCGGGGCTACACCTTC
>TRBV5-4|few|TRBJ2-1|13|.
CASRDSLRDEQFF
TGTGCCAGCCGGGACTCCCTCCGCGATGAGCAGTTCTTC
>TRBV7-9|.|TRBJ1-5|13|.
CASSLGAHQPQHF
TGTGCCAGCAGCTTGGGGGCCCATCAGCCCCAGCATTTT
>TRBV10-3|.|TRBJ1-5|15|TRBD1
CAISPGDRVDQPQHF
TGTGCCATCAGTCCCGGGGACAGGGTGGATCAGCCCCAGCATTTT